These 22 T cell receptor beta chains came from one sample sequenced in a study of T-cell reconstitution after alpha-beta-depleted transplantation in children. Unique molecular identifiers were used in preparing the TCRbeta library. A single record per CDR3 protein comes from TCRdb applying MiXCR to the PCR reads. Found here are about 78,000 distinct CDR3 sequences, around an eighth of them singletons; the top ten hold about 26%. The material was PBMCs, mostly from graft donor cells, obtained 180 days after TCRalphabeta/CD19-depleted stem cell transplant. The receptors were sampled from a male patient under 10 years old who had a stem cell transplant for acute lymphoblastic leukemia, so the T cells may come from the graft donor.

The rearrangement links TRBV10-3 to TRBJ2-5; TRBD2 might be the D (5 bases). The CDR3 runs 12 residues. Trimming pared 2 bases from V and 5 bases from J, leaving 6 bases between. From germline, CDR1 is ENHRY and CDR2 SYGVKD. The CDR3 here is CAISEERETQYF. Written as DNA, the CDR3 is TGTGCCATCAGTGAGGAGCGGGAGACCCAGTACTTC.

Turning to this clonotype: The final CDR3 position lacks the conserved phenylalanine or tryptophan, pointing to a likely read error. Here the CDR3 reads CAIRPRDRGYEQYI. CDR3 nucleotide sequence: TGTGCCATCAGGCCCCGGGACAGAGGCTACGAGCAGTACATC. The gene calls are TRBV10-3 and TRBJ2-7, with 7 bases matching TRBD1. The V and J ends lost 6 bases and 3 bases, in that order; junction bases with no gene match: 8. In germline, CDR1 is ENHRY, CDR2 SYGVKD. This CDR3 has 14 amino acids.

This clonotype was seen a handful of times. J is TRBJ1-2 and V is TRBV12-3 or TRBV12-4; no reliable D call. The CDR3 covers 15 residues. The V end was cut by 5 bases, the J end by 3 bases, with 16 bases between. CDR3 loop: CASSPRRIAHYGYTF. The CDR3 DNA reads TGTGCCAGCAGTCCGAGGAGGATAGCTCACTATGGCTACACCTTC.

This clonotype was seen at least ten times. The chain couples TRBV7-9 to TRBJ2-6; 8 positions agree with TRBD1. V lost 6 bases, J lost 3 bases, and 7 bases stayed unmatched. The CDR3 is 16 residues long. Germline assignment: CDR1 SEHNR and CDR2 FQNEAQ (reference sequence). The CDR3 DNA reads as TGTGCCAGCAGAACCTGGACAGGGTATGGGGCCAACGTCCTGACTTTC. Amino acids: CASRTWTGYGANVLTF.

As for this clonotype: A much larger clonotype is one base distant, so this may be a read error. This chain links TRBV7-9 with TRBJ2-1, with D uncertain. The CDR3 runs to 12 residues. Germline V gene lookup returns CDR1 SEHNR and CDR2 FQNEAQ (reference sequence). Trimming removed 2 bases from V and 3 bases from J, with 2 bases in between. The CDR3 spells CASSLLYNEQFF. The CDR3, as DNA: TGTGCCAGCAGCTTACTCTACAATGAGCAGTTCTTC.

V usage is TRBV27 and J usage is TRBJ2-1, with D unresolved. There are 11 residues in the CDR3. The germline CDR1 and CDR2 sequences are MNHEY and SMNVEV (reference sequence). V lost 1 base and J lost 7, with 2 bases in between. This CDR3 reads CASSLFNEQFF. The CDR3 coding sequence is TGTGCCAGCAGTTTATTTAATGAGCAGTTCTTC.

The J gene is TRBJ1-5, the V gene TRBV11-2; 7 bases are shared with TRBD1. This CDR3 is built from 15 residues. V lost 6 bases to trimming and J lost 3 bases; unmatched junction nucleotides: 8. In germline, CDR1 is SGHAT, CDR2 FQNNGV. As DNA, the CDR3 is TGTGCCAGCAGGAAAAGTACAGGGGACAATCAGCCCCAGCATTTT. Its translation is CASRKSTGDNQPQHF. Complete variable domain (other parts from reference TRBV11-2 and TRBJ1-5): EAGVAQSPRYKIIEKRQSVAFWCNPISGHATLYWYQQILGQGPKLLIQFQNNGVVDDSQLPKDRFSAERLKGVDSTLKIQPAKLEDSAVYLCASRKSTGDNQPQHFGDGTRLSIL.

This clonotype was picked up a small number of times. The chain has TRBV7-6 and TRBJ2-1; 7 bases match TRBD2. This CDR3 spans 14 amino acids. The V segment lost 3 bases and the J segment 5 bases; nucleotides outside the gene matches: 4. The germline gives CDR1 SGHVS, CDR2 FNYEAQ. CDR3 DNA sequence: TGTGCCAGCAGCTTTATGGCGGGAGACAATGAGCAGTTCTTC. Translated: CASSFMAGDNEQFF.

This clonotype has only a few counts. CDR3 nucleotides: TGTGCCAGCAGCCAAGCCCAACACCGGGACAGGGGGCTCTACGAGCAGTACTTC. Amino acids: CASSQAQHRDRGLYEQYF. The V call is TRBV4-2, the J call TRBJ2-7; 12 bases map to TRBD1. J lost 3 bases, V lost 1 base, and 10 bases had no gene match. From germline, CDR1 is LGHNA and CDR2 YNFKEQ. This CDR3 has 18 residues.

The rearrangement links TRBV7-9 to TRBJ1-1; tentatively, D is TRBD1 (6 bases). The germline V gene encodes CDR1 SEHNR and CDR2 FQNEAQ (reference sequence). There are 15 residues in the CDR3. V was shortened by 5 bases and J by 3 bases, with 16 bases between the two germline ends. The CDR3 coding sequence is TGTGCCAGCAGCCCGCGAGGGAGGGGGTACACTGAAGCTTTCTTT. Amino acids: CASSPRGRGYTEAFF.

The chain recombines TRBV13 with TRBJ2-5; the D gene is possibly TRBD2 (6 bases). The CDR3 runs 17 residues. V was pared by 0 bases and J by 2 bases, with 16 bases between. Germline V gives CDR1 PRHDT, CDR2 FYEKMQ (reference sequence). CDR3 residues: CASSLGLMWDLQETQYF. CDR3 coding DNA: TGTGCCAGCAGCTTAGGCCTTATGTGGGACTTGCAAGAGACCCAGTACTTC.

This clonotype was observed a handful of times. The CDR3 bases are TGCAGCGCGCGGGACACCCTATACGACGAGCAGTACTTC. Amino acids: CSARDTLYDEQYF. The genes are TRBV29-1 and TRBJ2-7; either TRBD1 or TRBD2 may supply D (6 bases each). CDR1 and CDR2 (germline): SQVTM, ANQGSEA. The CDR3 extends over 13 amino acids. V lost 7 bases to trimming and J lost 5 bases, with 18 bases between them.

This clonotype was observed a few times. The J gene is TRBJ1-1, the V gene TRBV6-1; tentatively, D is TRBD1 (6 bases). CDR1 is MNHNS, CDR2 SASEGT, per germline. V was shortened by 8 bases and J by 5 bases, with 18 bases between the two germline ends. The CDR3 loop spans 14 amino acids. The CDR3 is CASGPGGAGTEAFF. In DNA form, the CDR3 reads TGTGCCAGCGGACCCGGGGGCGCGGGTACTGAAGCTTTCTTT.

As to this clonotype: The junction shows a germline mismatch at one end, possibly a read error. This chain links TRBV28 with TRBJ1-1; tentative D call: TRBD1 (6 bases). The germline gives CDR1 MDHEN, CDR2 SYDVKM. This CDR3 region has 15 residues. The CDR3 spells CANSLPPTGNSEAFF. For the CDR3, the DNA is TGTGCCAACAGTTTACCTCCTACAGGGAACTCTGAAGCTTTCTTT. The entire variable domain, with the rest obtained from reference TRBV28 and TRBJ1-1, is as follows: DVKVTQSSRYLVKRTGEKVFLECVQDMDHENMFWYRQDPGLGLRLIYFSYDVKMKEKGDIPEGYSVSREKKERFSLILESASTNQTSMYLCANSLPPTGNSEAFFGQGTRLTVV.

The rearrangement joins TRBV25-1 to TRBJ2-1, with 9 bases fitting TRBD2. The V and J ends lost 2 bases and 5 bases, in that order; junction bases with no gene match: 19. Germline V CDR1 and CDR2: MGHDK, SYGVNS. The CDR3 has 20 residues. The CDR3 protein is CASSERELAGLSSPHNEQFF. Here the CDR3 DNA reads TGTGCCAGCAGTGAAAGGGAACTAGCGGGCCTATCAAGTCCCCACAATGAGCAGTTCTTC.

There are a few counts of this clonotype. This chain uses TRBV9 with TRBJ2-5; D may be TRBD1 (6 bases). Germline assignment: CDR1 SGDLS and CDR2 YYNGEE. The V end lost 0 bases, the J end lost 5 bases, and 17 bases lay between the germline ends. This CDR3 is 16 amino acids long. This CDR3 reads CASSVAGHPGRETQYF. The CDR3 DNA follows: TGTGCCAGCAGCGTAGCGGGACACCCGGGGCGGGAGACCCAGTACTTC. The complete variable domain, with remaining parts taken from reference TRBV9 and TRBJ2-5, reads DSGVTQTPKHLITATGQRVTLRCSPRSGDLSVYWYQQSLDQGLQFLIQYYNGEERAKGNILERFSAQQFPDLHSELNLSSLELGDSALYFCASSVAGHPGRETQYFGPGTRLLVL.

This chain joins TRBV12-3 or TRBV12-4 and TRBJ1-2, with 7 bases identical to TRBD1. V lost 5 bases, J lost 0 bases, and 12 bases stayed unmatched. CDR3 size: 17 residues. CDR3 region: CASSPTGFRYANYGYTF. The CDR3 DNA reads TGTGCCAGCAGTCCGACAGGGTTCCGCTACGCTAACTATGGCTACACCTTC.

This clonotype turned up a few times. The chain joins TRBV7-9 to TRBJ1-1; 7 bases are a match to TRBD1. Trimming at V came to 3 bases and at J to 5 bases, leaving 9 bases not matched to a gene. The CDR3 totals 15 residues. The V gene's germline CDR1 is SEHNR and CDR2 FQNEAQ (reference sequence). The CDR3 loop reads CASSFLAGGGTEAFF. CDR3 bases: TGTGCCAGCAGCTTTCTAGCAGGGGGAGGAACTGAAGCTTTCTTT.

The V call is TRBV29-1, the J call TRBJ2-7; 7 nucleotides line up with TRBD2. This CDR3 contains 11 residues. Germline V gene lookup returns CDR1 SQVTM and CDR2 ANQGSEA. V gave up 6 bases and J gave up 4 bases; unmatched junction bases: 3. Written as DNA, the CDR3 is TGCAGCGTGGGAGGGAAGTACGAGCAGTACTTC. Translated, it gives CSVGGKYEQYF.

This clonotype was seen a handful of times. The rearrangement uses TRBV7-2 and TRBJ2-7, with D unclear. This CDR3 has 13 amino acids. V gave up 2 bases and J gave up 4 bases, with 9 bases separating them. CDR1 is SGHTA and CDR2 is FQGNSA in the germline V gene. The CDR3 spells CASSLNGEYEQYF. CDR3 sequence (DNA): TGTGCCAGCAGCTTAAATGGTGAATACGAGCAGTACTTC.

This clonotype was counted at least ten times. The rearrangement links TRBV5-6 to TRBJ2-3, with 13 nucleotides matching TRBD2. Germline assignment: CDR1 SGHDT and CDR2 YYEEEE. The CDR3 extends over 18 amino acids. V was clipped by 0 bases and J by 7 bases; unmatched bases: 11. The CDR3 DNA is TGTGCCAGCAGCTTGGGTGCCCCTACTAGCGGGGGGGGACATACGCAGTATTTT. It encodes CASSLGAPTSGGGHTQYF.

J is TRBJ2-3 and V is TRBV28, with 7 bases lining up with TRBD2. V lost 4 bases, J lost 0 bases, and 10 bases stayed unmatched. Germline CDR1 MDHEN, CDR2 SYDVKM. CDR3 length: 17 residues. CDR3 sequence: CASSSLGAGASTDTQYF. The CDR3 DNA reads TGTGCCAGCAGTTCCCTCGGGGCGGGAGCGAGCACAGATACGCAGTATTTT.